Listed here are 2 T cell receptor beta chains from one sample, sequenced in a study of human T cells and chemical hapten exposure. TCRdb re-called the RACE reads through MiXCR, storing one row per CDR3 protein. Of approximately 400,000 distinct CDR3 sequences in the sample, more than 4.5% were seen once. The time point here: patch test 1, 2 weeks after DPC sensitization. The sample's treatment: therapeutic diphenylcyclopropenone sensitization with weekly scalp DPC. Sequenced here: whole blood, sampled in connection with sensitization to the hapten diphenylcyclopropenone (DPC). These receptors all come from a woman aged 45-65 years with alopecia areata. Some clones in this sample may be carry-over from other donors' samples.

This clonotype was seen more than once but under ten times. The chain employs TRBV6-6 and TRBJ1-1; D gene uncertain. This CDR3 comprises 14 residues. Germline CDR1 reads MNHNY; CDR2 reads SVGAGI (reference sequence). Trimming cost V 7 bases and J 3 bases, with 15 bases left between them. As DNA, the CDR3 is TGTGCCAGCACTCCACCGGGAGTTGACACTGAAGCTTTCTTT. It codes for CASTPPGVDTEAFF.

Ten or more counts support this clonotype. The chain combines TRBV27 with TRBJ1-5, with 9 bases matching TRBD1. The V gene's germline CDR1 is MNHEY and CDR2 SMNVEV (reference sequence). J was trimmed by 3 bases and V by 8 bases; bases with no gene match: 11. The CDR3 covers 16 residues. The CDR3 is CASRHSGQGSNQPQHF. In DNA, the CDR3 is TGTGCCAGCCGACATTCCGGACAGGGGTCCAATCAGCCCCAGCATTTT.